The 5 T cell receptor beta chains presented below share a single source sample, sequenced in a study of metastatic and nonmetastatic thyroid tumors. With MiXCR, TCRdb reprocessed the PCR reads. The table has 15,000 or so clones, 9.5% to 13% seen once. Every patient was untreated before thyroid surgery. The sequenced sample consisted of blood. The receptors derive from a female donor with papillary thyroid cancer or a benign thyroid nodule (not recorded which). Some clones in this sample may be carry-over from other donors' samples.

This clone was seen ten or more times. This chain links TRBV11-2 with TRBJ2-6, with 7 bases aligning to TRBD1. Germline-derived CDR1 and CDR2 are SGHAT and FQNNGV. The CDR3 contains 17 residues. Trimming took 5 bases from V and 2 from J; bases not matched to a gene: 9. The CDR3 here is CASSTLPGGAGANVLTF. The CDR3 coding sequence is TGTGCCAGCAGCACCTTACCAGGGGGTGCTGGGGCCAACGTCCTGACTTTC.

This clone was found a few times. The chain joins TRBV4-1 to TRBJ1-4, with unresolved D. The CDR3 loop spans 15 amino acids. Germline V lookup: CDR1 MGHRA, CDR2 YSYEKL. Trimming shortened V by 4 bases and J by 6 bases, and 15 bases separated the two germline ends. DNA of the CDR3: TGCGCCAGCAGCCCCCCCACCTTAAGGGATGAAAAACTGTTTTTT. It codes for CASSPPTLRDEKLFF.

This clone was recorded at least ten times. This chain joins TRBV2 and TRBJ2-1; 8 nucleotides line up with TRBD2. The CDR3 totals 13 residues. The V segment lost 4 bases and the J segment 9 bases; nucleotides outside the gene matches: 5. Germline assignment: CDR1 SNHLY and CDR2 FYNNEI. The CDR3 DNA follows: TGTGCCAGCAGTGTCCAGCGGGAGACTGAGCAGTTCTTC. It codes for CASSVQRETEQFF.

The CDR3 loop reads CASSLEVSGGRDTQYF. The CDR3 DNA follows: TGCGCCAGCAGCTTGGAGGTCAGCGGGGGTAGGGATACGCAGTATTTT. The chain is built from TRBV5-1 and TRBJ2-3; TRBD2 matches 8 bases. The germline gives CDR1 SGHRS, CDR2 YFSETQ. The V and J ends lost 0 bases and 6 bases, in that order; junction bases with no gene match: 9. The CDR3 totals 16 residues.

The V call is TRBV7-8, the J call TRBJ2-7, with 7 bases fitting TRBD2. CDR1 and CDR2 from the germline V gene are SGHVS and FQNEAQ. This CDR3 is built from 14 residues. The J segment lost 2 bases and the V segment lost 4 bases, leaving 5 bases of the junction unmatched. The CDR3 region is CASSWGAGPYEQYF. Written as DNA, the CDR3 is TGTGCCAGCAGCTGGGGAGCGGGACCCTACGAGCAGTACTTC.